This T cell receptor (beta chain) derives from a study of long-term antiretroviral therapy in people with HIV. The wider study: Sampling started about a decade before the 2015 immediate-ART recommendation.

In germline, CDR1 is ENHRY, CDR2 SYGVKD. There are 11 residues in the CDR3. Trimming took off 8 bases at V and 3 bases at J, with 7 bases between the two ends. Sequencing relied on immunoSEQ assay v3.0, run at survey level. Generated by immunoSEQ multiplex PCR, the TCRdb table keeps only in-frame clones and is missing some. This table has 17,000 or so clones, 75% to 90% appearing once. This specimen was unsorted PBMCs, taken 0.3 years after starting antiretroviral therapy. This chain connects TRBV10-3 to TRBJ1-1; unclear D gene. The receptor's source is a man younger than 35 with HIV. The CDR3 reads CAIAMDTEAFF. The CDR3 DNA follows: TGTGCCATCGCGATGGACACTGAAGCTTTCTTT.